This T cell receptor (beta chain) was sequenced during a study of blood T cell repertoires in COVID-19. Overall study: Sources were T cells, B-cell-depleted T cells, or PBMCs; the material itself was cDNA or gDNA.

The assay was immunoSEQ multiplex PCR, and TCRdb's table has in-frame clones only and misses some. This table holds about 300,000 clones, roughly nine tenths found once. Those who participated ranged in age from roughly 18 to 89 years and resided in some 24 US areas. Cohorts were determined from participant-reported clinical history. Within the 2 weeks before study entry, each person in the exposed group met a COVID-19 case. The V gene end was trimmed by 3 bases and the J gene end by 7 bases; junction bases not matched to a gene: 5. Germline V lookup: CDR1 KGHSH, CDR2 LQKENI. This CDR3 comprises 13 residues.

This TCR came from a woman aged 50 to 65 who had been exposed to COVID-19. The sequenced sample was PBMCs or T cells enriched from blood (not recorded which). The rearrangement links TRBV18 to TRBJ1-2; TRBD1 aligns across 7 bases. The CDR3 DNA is TGTGCCAGCTCACCCCCTGCAGGGGGTGGCTACACCTTC. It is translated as CASSPPAGGGYTF.